A selection of T cell receptor beta chains follows, all from one sample in a study of OX40 agonist ivuxolimab in advanced cancers. Using immunoSEQ multiplex PCR, the repertoire was profiled, and TCRdb retains in-frame clones only, with some absent. The profile shows 65,000 to 70,000 clones, around 90% of them singletons. The sample in question was CD4+ or CD8+ T cells sorted from blood, obtained in a trial of the OX40 agonist ivuxolimab. These receptors all stem from an adult with an advanced solid tumor such as melanoma, head and neck, liver or kidney cancer. The CDR3 runs from the conserved cysteine through the conserved F or W. The order of the fields is J gene, D gene, V gene, clone size, CDR3 length, CDR3 DNA, CDR3 protein. The D gene is left open where the match is weak. Part of the rows lack a size; the others show once, few, many or a class for expanded clones.

j_gene: TRBJ2-1
d_gene: TRBD2
v_gene: TRBV7-9
abundance: -
len: 17
CDR3nt: TGTGCCAGCAGCTCAGTTCCGGGACTAGCGGGACGCAATGAGCAGTTCTTC
CDR3aa: CASSSVPGLAGRNEQFF

j_gene: TRBJ1-2
d_gene: TRBD1
v_gene: TRBV5-1
abundance: -
len: 16
CDR3nt: TGCGCCAGCAGCGCCTACTCACAGGGGAGAGACTATGGCTACACCTTC
CDR3aa: CASSAYSQGRDYGYTF

j_gene: TRBJ2-4
d_gene: -
v_gene: TRBV2
abundance: -
len: 16
CDR3nt: TGTGCCAGCAGAGAGGGGATGGCGATAGCCAAAAACATTCAGTACTTC
CDR3aa: CASREGMAIAKNIQYF

j_gene: TRBJ1-3
d_gene: TRBD1
v_gene: TRBV6-5
abundance: -
len: 15
CDR3nt: TGTGCCAGCATGCAACAGGGGACCTCTGGAAACACCATATATTTT
CDR3aa: CASMQQGTSGNTIYF

j_gene: TRBJ2-5
d_gene: TRBD2
v_gene: TRBV5-6
abundance: -
len: 16
CDR3nt: TGTGCCAGCAGCCTACGGTCCTTCGCGGGGGGGGAGACCCAGTACTTC
CDR3aa: CASSLRSFAGGETQYF

j_gene: TRBJ2-6
d_gene: -
v_gene: TRBV7-2
abundance: -
len: 15
CDR3nt: TGTGCCAGCAGCTTGGGGGACTCTGGGGCCAACGTCCTGACTTTC
CDR3aa: CASSLGDSGANVLTF

j_gene: TRBJ1-4
d_gene: -
v_gene: TRBV5-1
abundance: -
len: 16
CDR3nt: TGCGCCAGCAGCTTGGGACAGCGTTCAACTAATGAAAAACTGTTTTTT
CDR3aa: CASSLGQRSTNEKLFF

j_gene: TRBJ2-6
d_gene: TRBD2
v_gene: TRBV19
abundance: -
len: 16
CDR3nt: TGTGCCAGCGGGGGACTAGCGGGATCTGGGGCCAACGTCCTGACTTTC
CDR3aa: CASGGLAGSGANVLTF

j_gene: TRBJ1-5
d_gene: -
v_gene: TRBV19
abundance: -
len: 16
CDR3nt: TGTGCCAGTAGTATACGTGACACCGTGTCCAATCAGCCCCAGCATTTT
CDR3aa: CASSIRDTVSNQPQHF

j_gene: TRBJ2-3
d_gene: -
v_gene: TRBV5-4
abundance: -
len: 14
CDR3nt: TGTGCCAGCAGCAGGGACGCGGGGACAGATACGCAGTATTTT
CDR3aa: CASSRDAGTDTQYF

j_gene: TRBJ2-6
d_gene: -
v_gene: TRBV5-5
abundance: once
len: 16
CDR3nt: TGTGCCAGCAGCTTGGGGCGGAGCTCTGGGGCCAACGTCCTGACTTTC
CDR3aa: CASSLGRSSGANVLTF

j_gene: TRBJ2-2
d_gene: -
v_gene: TRBV28
abundance: -
len: 15
CDR3nt: TGTGCCAGCAGTTTATTCAGATCCATCACCGGGGAGCTGTTTTTT
CDR3aa: CASSLFRSITGELFF

j_gene: TRBJ1-2
d_gene: -
v_gene: TRBV28
abundance: -
len: 12
CDR3nt: TGTGCCAGCATAGGCAACGGCTATGGCTACACCTTC
CDR3aa: CASIGNGYGYTF

j_gene: TRBJ2-1
d_gene: -
v_gene: TRBV7-8
abundance: -
len: 13
CDR3nt: TGTGCCAGCAGCTTAGCGGGTTTTCCTGAGCAGTTCTTC
CDR3aa: CASSLAGFPEQFF

j_gene: TRBJ1-5
d_gene: TRBD1
v_gene: TRBV6-5
abundance: -
len: 15
CDR3nt: TGTGCCAGCAGTACACGACAGGGGGGGAATCAGCCCCAGCATTTT
CDR3aa: CASSTRQGGNQPQHF

j_gene: TRBJ2-7
d_gene: TRBD1
v_gene: TRBV5-4
abundance: -
len: 13
CDR3nt: TGTGCCAGCAAAAGACAGGGGTCATGGGAGCAGTACTTC
CDR3aa: CASKRQGSWEQYF

j_gene: TRBJ2-5
d_gene: TRBD2
v_gene: TRBV28
abundance: -
len: 16
CDR3nt: TGTGCCCTTAGTGGGGGTAGCGGGAGAGCGGCAGAGACCCAGTACTTC
CDR3aa: CALSGGSGRAAETQYF

j_gene: TRBJ2-7
d_gene: TRBD1
v_gene: TRBV11-3
abundance: once
len: 15
CDR3nt: TGTGCCAGCAGCTTAGAGGGACAGGGTGTTTACGAGCAGTACTTC
CDR3aa: CASSLEGQGVYEQYF

j_gene: TRBJ1-1
d_gene: TRBD1
v_gene: TRBV6-5
abundance: -
len: 16
CDR3nt: TGTGCCAGCAGTTACGCTTTGACAGGGGACGCGGGGCGAGCTTTCTTT
CDR3aa: CASSYALTGDAGRAFF

j_gene: TRBJ1-1
d_gene: -
v_gene: TRBV5-6
abundance: -
len: 12
CDR3nt: TGTGCCAGCAGGTACCGCCGGACTGAAGCTTTCTTT
CDR3aa: CASRYRRTEAFF

j_gene: TRBJ2-7
d_gene: TRBD2
v_gene: TRBV11-3
abundance: -
len: 15
CDR3nt: TGTGCCAGCAGCTCTAGGACTAGCGGGAGTCATGAGCAGTACTTC
CDR3aa: CASSSRTSGSHEQYF

j_gene: TRBJ2-1
d_gene: TRBD2
v_gene: TRBV5-1
abundance: -
len: 15
CDR3nt: TGCGCCAGCAGCTTGGCGGGACTAGCGGGAGAAGGGCAGTTCTTC
CDR3aa: CASSLAGLAGEGQFF

j_gene: TRBJ1-3
d_gene: TRBD1
v_gene: TRBV6-6
abundance: -
len: 15
CDR3nt: TGTGCCAGCAGTAACCAACAGGGGGCATTAAACACCATATATTTT
CDR3aa: CASSNQQGALNTIYF

j_gene: TRBJ2-1
d_gene: TRBD2
v_gene: TRBV7-3
abundance: -
len: 15
CDR3nt: TGTGCCAGCAGCTTAAGGCTAGCGGGGGACAATGAGCAGTTCTTC
CDR3aa: CASSLRLAGDNEQFF

j_gene: TRBJ2-1
d_gene: -
v_gene: TRBV4-2
abundance: -
len: 15
CDR3nt: TGTGCCAGCAGTCAAGTTCCGGAACCCTACAATGAGCAGTTCTTC
CDR3aa: CASSQVPEPYNEQFF

j_gene: TRBJ2-1
d_gene: -
v_gene: TRBV29-1
abundance: once
len: 14
CDR3nt: TGCAGCGTTGGGAGCAATGCCGGTTACAATGAGCAGTTCTTC
CDR3aa: CSVGSNAGYNEQFF

j_gene: TRBJ2-7
d_gene: -
v_gene: TRBV10-3
abundance: few
len: 13
CDR3nt: TGTGCCATCAGTGATTTCACAGATTACGAGCAGTACTTC
CDR3aa: CAISDFTDYEQYF

j_gene: TRBJ2-3
d_gene: TRBD2
v_gene: TRBV28
abundance: -
len: 15
CDR3nt: TGTGCCAGCGGAACTAGCGGGAGGGCCACAGATACGCAGTATTTT
CDR3aa: CASGTSGRATDTQYF

j_gene: TRBJ1-1
d_gene: TRBD1
v_gene: TRBV6-4
abundance: -
len: 17
CDR3nt: TGTGCCAGCAGTCTGTGGGCTGCACGGACAGGGGGCGAGGGAGCTTTCTTT
CDR3aa: CASSLWAARTGGEGAFF

j_gene: TRBJ2-5
d_gene: TRBD2
v_gene: TRBV9
abundance: -
len: 15
CDR3nt: TGTGCCAGCAGCGGGCAAGCGGGAGCGGGTGAGACCCAGTACTTC
CDR3aa: CASSGQAGAGETQYF

j_gene: TRBJ1-2
d_gene: TRBD1
v_gene: TRBV27
abundance: few
len: 14
CDR3nt: TGTGCCAGCAGTTTTCGGGACAGGGGGCGAGGCTACACCTTC
CDR3aa: CASSFRDRGRGYTF

j_gene: TRBJ1-1
d_gene: -
v_gene: TRBV29-1
abundance: -
len: 11
CDR3nt: TGCAGCGTTGTGGGGAACACTGAAGCTTTCTTT
CDR3aa: CSVVGNTEAFF

j_gene: TRBJ2-5
d_gene: -
v_gene: TRBV27
abundance: -
len: 15
CDR3nt: TGTGCCAGCAGGGAACTAAGGACGGCTCAAGAGACCCAGTACTTC
CDR3aa: CASRELRTAQETQYF

j_gene: TRBJ2-7
d_gene: -
v_gene: TRBV5-1
abundance: few
len: 13
CDR3nt: TGCGCCAGCAGCTTGGATGTTGAGTACGAGCAGTACTTC
CDR3aa: CASSLDVEYEQYF

j_gene: TRBJ1-4
d_gene: -
v_gene: TRBV7-9
abundance: -
len: 15
CDR3nt: TGTGCCAGCAGCTTAGGGGAATCAACTAATGAAAAACTGTTTTTT
CDR3aa: CASSLGESTNEKLFF

j_gene: TRBJ2-7
d_gene: -
v_gene: TRBV7-2
abundance: -
len: 14
CDR3nt: TGTGCCAGCAGCCCAAGACCGAATTACTACGAGCAGTACTTC
CDR3aa: CASSPRPNYYEQYF

j_gene: TRBJ1-3
d_gene: -
v_gene: TRBV5-4
abundance: -
len: 17
CDR3nt: TGTGCCAGCAGCTCTGGGGGGCGGTCGGGCTCTGGAAACACCATATATTTT
CDR3aa: CASSSGGRSGSGNTIYF

j_gene: TRBJ2-7
d_gene: TRBD1
v_gene: TRBV6-1
abundance: -
len: 15
CDR3nt: TGTGCCAGCAGTCGGGACAGGGAAAGGGGCTACGAGCAGTACTTC
CDR3aa: CASSRDRERGYEQYF

j_gene: TRBJ1-2
d_gene: TRBD1
v_gene: TRBV15
abundance: -
len: 13
CDR3nt: TGTGCCACCAGCTTAACAGGGGGCCTTGGCTACACCTTC
CDR3aa: CATSLTGGLGYTF

j_gene: TRBJ1-5
d_gene: TRBD1
v_gene: TRBV4-2
abundance: -
len: 16
CDR3nt: TGTGCCAGAAGCCAAGTTAAGACAGGGAGCAATCAGCCCCAGCATTTT
CDR3aa: CARSQVKTGSNQPQHF

j_gene: TRBJ2-4
d_gene: TRBD2
v_gene: TRBV7-2
abundance: few
len: 16
CDR3nt: TGTGCCAGCAGCTTGGGGCCGGGACTAACCAAAAACATTCAGTACTTC
CDR3aa: CASSLGPGLTKNIQYF

j_gene: TRBJ2-1
d_gene: -
v_gene: TRBV18
abundance: few
len: 11
CDR3nt: TGTGCCAGCTCACCACTCAATGAGCAGTTCTTC
CDR3aa: CASSPLNEQFF

j_gene: TRBJ2-1
d_gene: -
v_gene: TRBV19
abundance: -
len: 14
CDR3nt: TGTGCCGCCAGTAATACGGGAGCGAACAATGAGCAGTTCTTC
CDR3aa: CAASNTGANNEQFF

j_gene: TRBJ2-2
d_gene: -
v_gene: TRBV6-5
abundance: once
len: 14
CDR3nt: TGTGCCAGCAGTTACTCTTCTTATGAGGGACAGCTGTTTTTT
CDR3aa: CASSYSSYEGQLFF

j_gene: TRBJ2-3
d_gene: TRBD1
v_gene: TRBV5-1
abundance: -
len: 16
CDR3nt: TGCGCCAGCAGCTACTCCAACAGGGGAATGACAGATACGCAGTATTTT
CDR3aa: CASSYSNRGMTDTQYF

j_gene: TRBJ1-5
d_gene: -
v_gene: TRBV27
abundance: few
len: 13
CDR3nt: TGTGCCAGCAGGAGGGGTCTCAATCAGCCCCAGCATTTT
CDR3aa: CASRRGLNQPQHF

j_gene: TRBJ2-1
d_gene: TRBD2
v_gene: TRBV7-2
abundance: few
len: 16
CDR3nt: TGTGCCAGCAGCTTAGAGGCTAGCGGGAGGGCCGGTGAGCAGTTCTTC
CDR3aa: CASSLEASGRAGEQFF

j_gene: TRBJ1-4
d_gene: -
v_gene: TRBV18
abundance: -
len: 15
CDR3nt: TGTGCCAGCTCACCACCGGGTTTTACTAATGAAAAACTGTTTTTT
CDR3aa: CASSPPGFTNEKLFF

j_gene: TRBJ2-1
d_gene: TRBD2
v_gene: TRBV18
abundance: -
len: 15
CDR3nt: TGTGCCAGCTCACCTCGACAGCGGGAGACCAATGAGCAGTTCTTC
CDR3aa: CASSPRQRETNEQFF

j_gene: TRBJ2-1
d_gene: -
v_gene: TRBV7-9
abundance: -
len: 13
CDR3nt: TGTGCCAGCAGCTTTGGCCAGCCGCGGGAGCAGTTCTTC
CDR3aa: CASSFGQPREQFF

j_gene: TRBJ2-3
d_gene: TRBD1
v_gene: TRBV2
abundance: -
len: 13
CDR3nt: TGTGCCAGCACCTCGGACAGGGGAGATACGCAGTATTTT
CDR3aa: CASTSDRGDTQYF

j_gene: TRBJ2-1
d_gene: -
v_gene: TRBV7-9
abundance: -
len: 11
CDR3nt: TGTGCCAGCAGCCAACCGGATGAGCAGTTCTTC
CDR3aa: CASSQPDEQFF